Listed below are T cell receptor beta chains from one sample, sequenced in a study of beta chain features in type 1 diabetes. Libraries were prepared by immunoSEQ multiplex PCR; TCRdb keeps only in-frame clonotypes and omits some of them. The sample has some 350,000 clones, roughly 13% seen once; the top ten hold roughly 0.015%. Sequencing input: naive CD4+ T cells from blood. These receptors all stem from a young woman with type 1 diabetes. Both conserved end residues are part of each CDR3. The order of the fields is V gene, D gene, J gene, clone size, CDR3 DNA, CDR3 protein. The D gene is left open where the match is weak. Part of the rows lack a size; the others show once, few, many or a class for expanded clones.

V: TRBV4-3
D: TRBD2
J: TRBJ2-1
size: NA
DNA: TGCGCCAGCAGCCAAGTAGGGGCGGGAGGGGTAAGTGAGCAGTTCTTC
CDR3: CASSQVGAGGVSEQFF

V: TRBV19
D: NA
J: TRBJ1-5
size: few
DNA: TGTGCCAGTAGCCTAAATGGGGACTATAGCAATCAGCCCCAGCATTTT
CDR3: CASSLNGDYSNQPQHF

V: TRBV28
D: NA
J: TRBJ2-1
size: few
DNA: TGTGCCAGCACCAGGGGGGAAGGGTCCTACAATGAGCAGTTCTTC
CDR3: CASTRGEGSYNEQFF

V: TRBV28
D: NA
J: TRBJ2-1
size: NA
DNA: TGTGCCAGCAGTCCTAGACTCGGTAGTCGAGTCTTC
CDR3: CASSPRLGSRVF

V: TRBV6-5
D: TRBD2
J: TRBJ2-7
size: few
DNA: TGTGCCAGCAGGCTAGCGGACTCCTACGAGCAGTACTTC
CDR3: CASRLADSYEQYF

V: TRBV12-5
D: NA
J: TRBJ1-1
size: NA
DNA: TGTGCTAGTGGTTGGCAGGGGTTTGGCACTGAAGCTTTCTTT
CDR3: CASGWQGFGTEAFF

V: TRBV5-4
D: NA
J: TRBJ1-1
size: few
DNA: TGTGCCAGCAGCTTGTACTTTAGCACTGAAGCTTTCTTT
CDR3: CASSLYFSTEAFF

V: TRBV30
D: NA
J: TRBJ1-1
size: few
DNA: TGTGCCTGGAGGTTAAATTATGAGGGTTTGAACACTGAAGCTTTCTTT
CDR3: CAWRLNYEGLNTEAFF

V: TRBV4-3
D: NA
J: TRBJ2-3
size: few
DNA: TGCGCCAGCAGCCACCCTCTGCAGGGTACGCAGTATTTT
CDR3: CASSHPLQGTQYF

V: TRBV11-3
D: NA
J: TRBJ2-1
size: NA
DNA: TGTGCCAGCAGCTTAGCCAGGTCGGCCAATGAGCAGTTCTTC
CDR3: CASSLARSANEQFF

V: TRBV15
D: NA
J: TRBJ1-2
size: few
DNA: TGTGCCACCAGCAGAGATGACAGGAGCTACACCTTC
CDR3: CATSRDDRSYTF

V: TRBV5-4
D: NA
J: TRBJ2-7
size: few
DNA: TGTGCCAGCAGCCAGGCAGGGACAACCTACGAGCAGTACTTC
CDR3: CASSQAGTTYEQYF

V: TRBV15
D: NA
J: TRBJ2-7
size: NA
DNA: TGTGCCACCAGCAGAGAGTCGCAGGGGTCGGACGAGCAGTACTTC
CDR3: CATSRESQGSDEQYF

V: TRBV11-2
D: NA
J: TRBJ2-1
size: once
DNA: TGTGCCAGCAGCCATAGTGATGAGCAGTTCTTC
CDR3: CASSHSDEQFF

V: TRBV11-2
D: TRBD2
J: TRBJ2-6
size: NA
DNA: TGTGCCAGCAGTCCGGGGGGGGGTCCTGGGGCCAACGTCCTGACTTTC
CDR3: CASSPGGGPGANVLTF

V: TRBV18
D: NA
J: TRBJ2-6
size: few
DNA: TGTGCCAGCTCACCGTTCGGGACACCCGCATCGGGGGCCAACGTCCTGACTTTC
CDR3: CASSPFGTPASGANVLTF

V: TRBV30
D: TRBD1
J: TRBJ2-5
size: few
DNA: TGTGCGCTCCGGGGACAGTCCCAAGAGACCCAGTACTTC
CDR3: CALRGQSQETQYF

V: TRBV28
D: TRBD2
J: TRBJ2-7
size: few
DNA: TGTGCCAGCAGTTTAGGGGGGGGACTAGCGGCCTCCTACGAGCAGTACTTC
CDR3: CASSLGGGLAASYEQYF

V: TRBV9
D: TRBD1
J: TRBJ2-1
size: NA
DNA: TGTGCCAGCAGCTCCGGGACAGGGGATTACAATGAGCAGTTCTTC
CDR3: CASSSGTGDYNEQFF

V: TRBV5-1
D: TRBD2
J: TRBJ2-1
size: few
DNA: TGCGCCAGCAGCTTGCCCGGGACTAGCGGGAGGGGGGAGCAGTTCTTC
CDR3: CASSLPGTSGRGEQFF

V: TRBV11-2
D: NA
J: TRBJ2-3
size: NA
DNA: TGTGCCAGCAGCTCGCAGGTGACAGATACGCAGTATTTT
CDR3: CASSSQVTDTQYF

V: TRBV29-1
D: NA
J: TRBJ1-3
size: few
DNA: TGCAGCGTTCGGTCGTGGGGCAGCACCTCTGGAAACACCATATATTTT
CDR3: CSVRSWGSTSGNTIYF

V: TRBV5-6
D: TRBD1
J: TRBJ1-5
size: NA
DNA: TGTGCCAGCAGCCTGGGACAGCCCAATCAGCCCCAGCATTTT
CDR3: CASSLGQPNQPQHF

V: TRBV5-4
D: NA
J: TRBJ1-2
size: NA
DNA: TGTGCCAGCAGCTTGGCCGCGGTTAACAACTATGGCTACACCTTC
CDR3: CASSLAAVNNYGYTF

V: TRBV21-1
D: NA
J: TRBJ2-5
size: NA
DNA: TGTGCCAGCAGCAAAACGAAGCGGGACTTCCAAGAGACCCAGTACTTC
CDR3: CASSKTKRDFQETQYF

V: TRBV7-9
D: NA
J: TRBJ1-2
size: NA
DNA: TGTGCCAGCAGCTTAGCAGGGGGACATGGCTACACCTTC
CDR3: CASSLAGGHGYTF

V: TRBV30
D: TRBD2
J: TRBJ2-2
size: few
DNA: TGTGCCTGGAGTGTTACGGTGACTAGCGGGACGAGGTTGTTTTTT
CDR3: CAWSVTVTSGTRLFF

V: TRBV18
D: TRBD2
J: TRBJ2-1
size: NA
DNA: TGTGCCAGCTCATCCAAGCGGGGGGTGGGCCAGCTTGAGCAGTTCTTC
CDR3: CASSSKRGVGQLEQFF

V: TRBV28
D: TRBD2
J: TRBJ2-1
size: NA
DNA: TGTGCCAGCAGCCCACTAGCGGGACCGGATGAGCAGTTCTTC
CDR3: CASSPLAGPDEQFF

V: TRBV29-1
D: NA
J: TRBJ1-1
size: NA
DNA: TGCAGCGTTGATCCGGACACTGAAGCTTTCTTT
CDR3: CSVDPDTEAFF

V: TRBV5-4
D: TRBD2
J: TRBJ2-5
size: NA
DNA: TGTGCCAGCAGCAGCCGAAGAGCGGGAGTGAGCCAAGAGACCCAGTACTTC
CDR3: CASSSRRAGVSQETQYF

V: TRBV18
D: NA
J: TRBJ1-1
size: few
DNA: TGTGCCAGCTCACCCGCTGGGCAGGGTGGTGGTGAAGCTTTCTTT
CDR3: CASSPAGQGGGEAFF

V: TRBV7-9
D: TRBD1
J: TRBJ1-2
size: few
DNA: TGTGCCAGCAGCTTAGGGGACAGGAACGGCGGCTACACCTTC
CDR3: CASSLGDRNGGYTF

V: TRBV5-1
D: NA
J: TRBJ2-5
size: few
DNA: TGCGCCAGCAGCGATACCCCGGACAAGAGAGAGACCCAGTACTTC
CDR3: CASSDTPDKRETQYF

V: TRBV5-4
D: NA
J: TRBJ2-3
size: once
DNA: TGTGCCAGCAGCTCAACAGGTCGGACAGATACGCAGTATTTT
CDR3: CASSSTGRTDTQYF

V: TRBV20-1
D: NA
J: TRBJ2-5
size: NA
DNA: TGCAGGGCTTCAGTGCAAGAGACCCAGTACTTC
CDR3: CRASVQETQYF

V: TRBV7-2
D: TRBD1
J: TRBJ1-1
size: few
DNA: TGTGCCAGCAGCCCGAAGGCAGGACAGGGGACGACTGAAGCTTTCTTT
CDR3: CASSPKAGQGTTEAFF

V: TRBV7-8
D: TRBD1
J: TRBJ1-4
size: few
DNA: TGTGCCAGCAGCCTCGGACAGGGGGCGCTTGAAGGAGAAAAACTGTTTTTT
CDR3: CASSLGQGALEGEKLFF

V: TRBV10-3
D: NA
J: TRBJ2-1
size: NA
DNA: TGTGCCATCACCAGGGAAGAACACAATGAGCAGTTCTTC
CDR3: CAITREEHNEQFF